Each of the 27 T cell receptor beta chains below was sequenced from the same sample in a study of T cells in Graves' hyperthyroidism and ophthalmopathy. TCR beta CDR3 sequences were amplified from RNA transcripts. First-round RT-PCR targeting the TCR CDR3 was performed with the HTBI primer set. TCRdb analysed the multiplex PCR reads with MiXCR anew, one entry per CDR3 protein. This sample has about 380,000 distinct CDR3 sequences, with approximately 18% found just once. The sequenced sample consisted of blood. Every receptor here comes from a man aged 18-30 years with Graves' ophthalmopathy.

This clonotype was recorded at least ten times. The chain's CDR3 is CASSQGQGVEKLFF. DNA for the CDR3: TGTGCCAGCAGCCAGGGACAGGGGGTTGAAAAACTGTTTTTT. V usage is TRBV3-1 and J usage is TRBJ1-4; 11 positions match TRBD1. This CDR3 is 14 amino acids long. CDR1 is LGHDT and CDR2 is YNNKEL in the germline V gene (reference sequence). The J segment lost 7 bases and the V segment lost 3 bases, leaving 1 base of the junction unmatched.

This clonotype appeared many times. The chain is built from TRBV7-2 and TRBJ1-5; a possible D gene is TRBD1 (5 bases). This CDR3 region has 9 residues. Looked up from germline, CDR1 is SGHTA and CDR2 is FQGNSA. The CDR3 DNA reads as TGTGCAGGACATCTGGCCCAGCATTTT. This translates into CAGHLAQHF.

This clonotype was picked up many times. In DNA form, the CDR3 reads TGTGCCAGCAGCCAAGTTGGGGGGGTCGCGAACACTGAAGCTTTCTTT. As protein: CASSQVGGVANTEAFF. The V call is TRBV4-2, the J call TRBJ1-1; D is possibly TRBD1 (5 bases). The germline CDR1 and CDR2 sequences are LGHNA and YNFKEQ. V lost 1 base, J lost 1 base, and 13 bases lay in between. The CDR3 covers 16 residues.

The sample holds a few counts of this clonotype. This rearrangement joins TRBV27 to TRBJ2-7; 8 bases fit TRBD1. From germline, CDR1 is MNHEY and CDR2 SMNVEV (reference sequence). This CDR3 contains 14 residues. The junction had 6 bases not matched to a gene; V was cut back by 8 bases and J by 0 bases. The CDR3 spells CASSRGTGSYEQYF. In nucleotides, the CDR3 is TGTGCCAGCTCGCGTGGGACAGGCTCCTACGAGCAGTACTTC.

This clonotype was counted once. J is TRBJ1-5 and V is TRBV18; no reliable D call. The CDR3 runs to 17 residues. Germline V gene data show CDR1 as KGHSH and CDR2 as LQKENI. Trimming took 3 bases from V and 7 from J, leaving 22 bases between them. The CDR3 loop reads CASSPNPLVLGGQPQHF. In DNA, the CDR3 is TGTGCCAGCTCACCCAACCCATTAGTTTTGGGAGGGCAGCCCCAGCATTTT.

This clonotype was seen many times. V is TRBV7-6 and J is TRBJ1-1, with D maybe TRBD1 (6 bases). This CDR3 has 17 amino acids. CDR1 and CDR2 (germline): SGHVS, FNYEAQ. Deletions cut 1 base from V and 2 bases from J, with 17 bases between. The CDR3 loop reads CASSLGPIGTLNTEAFF. CDR3 nucleotides: TGTGCCAGCAGCTTAGGGCCTATCGGGACACTAAACACTGAAGCTTTCTTT.

This clonotype was seen at least ten times. The rearrangement uses TRBV27 and TRBJ2-3; TRBD1 matches at 10 bases. This CDR3 comprises 16 residues. V lost 5 bases, J lost 6 bases, and 11 bases stayed unmatched. From germline, CDR1 is MNHEY and CDR2 SMNVEV (reference sequence). CDR3 residues: CASSKGGQGFGDTQYF. CDR3 DNA: TGTGCCAGCAGTAAAGGGGGACAGGGGTTCGGGGATACGCAGTATTTT.

This clonotype was detected ten times or more. CDR3 nucleotide sequence: TGTGCCAGCAGTGCCCCCGGGGGATATAATTCACCCCTCCACTTT. Translation: CASSAPGGYNSPLHF. The V and J genes are TRBV2 and TRBJ1-6; D perhaps matches TRBD1 (5 bases). The germline CDR1 and CDR2 sequences are SNHLY and FYNNEI. V was clipped by 4 bases and J by 4 bases, with 11 bases between them. The CDR3 contains 15 residues.

This chain links TRBV7-2 with TRBJ2-3; D is perhaps TRBD2 (6 bases). Germline V gives CDR1 SGHTA, CDR2 FQGNSA. Trimming took 1 base from V and 0 from J, leaving 8 bases between them. This CDR3 comprises 15 residues. Here the CDR3 reads CASSLGSGSTDTQYF. DNA of the CDR3: TGTGCCAGCAGCTTAGGCAGCGGGAGCACAGATACGCAGTATTTT.

The chain carries TRBV12-3 or TRBV12-4 and TRBJ1-6, with D perhaps matching TRBD1 (5 bases). V was cut by 4 bases and J by 7 bases, with 14 bases left in between. There are 15 residues in the CDR3. The CDR3 loop is CASSSQAFHNSPLHF. For the CDR3, the DNA is TGTGCCAGCAGTTCACAGGCCTTTCACAATTCACCCCTCCACTTT.

The rearrangement uses TRBV18 and TRBJ2-7; TRBD2 aligns across 8 bases. This CDR3 has 15 amino acids. Germline-derived CDR1 and CDR2 are KGHSH and LQKENI. J gave up 4 bases and V 3 bases, and 8 bases lay outside the gene matches. The CDR3 bases are TGTGCCAGCTCACCCCCCGCGCGGGGGGAATACGAGCAGTACTTC. The encoded protein is CASSPPARGEYEQYF.

This clonotype was picked up many times. This chain links TRBV6-5 with TRBJ2-1; D tentatively reads TRBD1 or TRBD2 (6 bases each). The germline V gene encodes CDR1 MNHEY and CDR2 SVGAGI. The ends were cut back, 4 bases at V and 4 bases at J, with 14 bases in the middle. The CDR3 covers 15 residues. This CDR3 reads CASSSFGGSYNEQFF. The CDR3 DNA sequence: TGTGCCAGCAGTTCCTTCGGGGGCTCTTACAATGAGCAGTTCTTC.

This clonotype occurred many times. The chain has TRBV7-9 and TRBJ2-3; perhaps TRBD1 as D (6 bases). The CDR3 has 15 amino acids. Germline V lookup: CDR1 SEHNR, CDR2 FQNEAQ (reference sequence). V shed 11 bases and J shed 3 bases, with 21 bases lying between them. The DNA for the CDR3 is TGTGCCGGGAACCGGGACACCCAAGGTACAGATACGCAGTATTTT. Protein sequence: CAGNRDTQGTDTQYF.

This clonotype was counted between two and nine times. This chain joins TRBV9 and TRBJ1-3; the D is unclear. V was trimmed by 0 bases and J by 11 bases, leaving 9 bases between them. Germline V gene lookup returns CDR1 SGDLS and CDR2 YYNGEE. The CDR3 sequence is 12 residues long. The DNA of the CDR3 is TGTGCCAGCAGCGTAGGTAATGCCCCCATATATTTT. This sequence encodes CASSVGNAPIYF.

This clonotype was observed a handful of times. This rearrangement joins TRBV7-8 to TRBJ1-1; 8 nucleotides match TRBD1. V lost 4 bases to trimming and J lost 5 bases; unmatched junction nucleotides: 6. Looked up from germline, CDR1 is SGHVS and CDR2 is FQNEAQ. The CDR3 spans 14 residues. The CDR3 DNA reads TGTGCCAGCAGCTCCGGGGACAGGTTAACTGAAGCTTTCTTT. It encodes CASSSGDRLTEAFF.

The V gene is TRBV7-8, the J gene TRBJ2-7, with 8 positions matching TRBD1. CDR1 and CDR2 (germline): SGHVS, FQNEAQ. The CDR3 sequence is 14 residues long. After removal of 3 bases from V and 5 bases from J, the junction contained 6 bases not matched to a gene. CDR3 nucleotide sequence: TGTGCCAGCAGCTTTACGCAGGGGGCCCACGAGCAGTACTTC. As protein: CASSFTQGAHEQYF. The whole variable domain, remainder taken from reference TRBV7-8 and TRBJ2-7, is GAGVSQSPRYKVAKRGQDVALRCDPISGHVSLFWYQQALGQGPEFLTYFQNEAQLDKSGLPSDRFFAERPEGSVSTLKIQRTQQEDSAVYLCASSFTQGAHEQYFGPGTRLTVT.

For the CDR3, the DNA is TGTGCCAGCAGCTCGGTAGCGGGGGCCTTCTCCTACGAGCAGTACTTC. It yields the protein CASSSVAGAFSYEQYF. The J gene is TRBJ2-7, the V gene TRBV3-1; 9 bases align to TRBD2. Trimming took 5 bases from V and 0 from J; bases not matched to a gene: 8. The CDR3 is 16 amino acids. Germline lookup yields CDR1 LGHDT and CDR2 YNNKEL (reference sequence).

The chain employs TRBV7-9 and TRBJ2-1; 8 nucleotides align to TRBD1. Germline CDR1 and CDR2: SEHNR and FQNEAQ (reference sequence). The J segment lost 2 bases and the V segment lost 1 base, leaving 4 bases of the junction unmatched. The CDR3 has 16 amino acids. The CDR3 nucleotides are TGTGCCAGCAGCTTAGGAGGCAGGGGGCCCTACAATGAGCAGTTCTTC. Amino acids: CASSLGGRGPYNEQFF.

The table lists this clonotype with a few counts. The chain recombines TRBV12-3 or TRBV12-4 with TRBJ2-2; 7 bases map to TRBD1. V lost 4 bases, J lost 4 bases, and 6 bases stayed unmatched. The CDR3 totals 15 residues. CDR3 bases: TGTGCCAGCAGTTCTGCCGGGACAGCCACCGGGGAGCTGTTTTTT. Amino acids: CASSSAGTATGELFF.

This clonotype was detected only once. The chain carries TRBV7-8 and TRBJ2-3; D gene ambiguous. Germline V CDR1 and CDR2: SGHVS, FQNEAQ. This CDR3 comprises 15 residues. V was cut by 3 bases and J by 0 bases, with 10 bases left in between. This CDR3 reads CASSFPRFSTDTQYF. The CDR3 DNA reads TGTGCCAGCAGCTTTCCACGGTTTAGCACAGATACGCAGTATTTT.

This clonotype has more than one count but fewer than ten. The rearrangement links TRBV5-1 to TRBJ2-7; the D is unclear. Germline V CDR1 and CDR2: SGHRS, YFSETQ. The V end lost 3 bases, the J end lost 0 bases, and 10 bases lay between the germline ends. The CDR3 runs 14 residues. As DNA, the CDR3 is TGCGCCAGCAGCTCCCTGGCAGGCTCCTACGAGCAGTACTTC. Amino acids: CASSSLAGSYEQYF. Looking up the rest from reference TRBV5-1 and TRBJ2-7 gives the full variable domain: KAGVTQTPRYLIKTRGQQVTLSCSPISGHRSVSWYQQTPGQGLQFLFEYFSETQRNKGNFPGRFSGRQFSNSRSEMNVSTLELGDSALYLCASSSLAGSYEQYFGPGTRLTVT.

This clonotype was seen ten or more times. One junction end does not reproduce the germline sequence, and a read error may be involved. This sequence joins TRBV3-1 and TRBJ1-1; D call uncertain. The germline CDR1 and CDR2 sequences are LGHDT and YNNKEL (reference sequence). CDR3 length equals 12 residues. Here the CDR3 reads CASSPLNTETFF. The CDR3 DNA reads as TGTGCCAGCAGCCCGCTGAACACTGAAACTTTCTTT.

V usage is TRBV20-1 and J usage is TRBJ2-5; 14 positions agree with TRBD2. The trim removed 3 bases at V and 3 bases at J, leaving 12 bases unmatched. Germline V lookup: CDR1 DFQATT, CDR2 SNEGSKA (reference sequence). The CDR3 totals 18 residues. As DNA, the CDR3 is TGCAGTGCTAGTAGTGAGTTAGGGACTAGCGGGAGAGAAGAGACCCAGTACTTC. Protein product: CSASSELGTSGREETQYF.

Concerning this clonotype itself: Compared with germline, one end of the junction differs, possibly owing to a read error. V and J are TRBV5-1 and TRBJ2-7; 11 nucleotides agree with TRBD2. The CDR3 has 18 amino acids. CDR1 SGHRS and CDR2 YFSETQ come from the germline V gene. DNA for the CDR3: TGTGCCAGCAGTCGGGACTCTAGCGGGGGGCCTTTCTCCTACGAGCAGTACTTC. It yields the protein CASSRDSSGGPFSYEQYF. The full variable domain, in which reference TRBV5-1 and TRBJ2-7 provide the parts outside the CDR3, is KAGVTQTPRYLIKTRGQQVTLSCSPISGHRSVSWYQQTPGQGLQFLFEYFSETQRNKGNFPGRFSGRQFSNSRSEMNVSTLELGDSALYLCASSRDSSGGPFSYEQYFGPGTRLTVT.

This clonotype was found many times. This sequence joins TRBV12-3 or TRBV12-4 and TRBJ2-5; 9 positions agree with TRBD2. The CDR3 is 16 residues long. V was clipped by 1 base and J by 2 bases; unmatched bases: 5. CDR3 in DNA: TGTGCCAGCAGTTTAGGGATGCTAGCGGGGCAAGAGACCCAGTACTTC. Translation: CASSLGMLAGQETQYF.

The rearrangement uses TRBV20-1 and TRBJ2-4; D is unclear. V was pared by 6 bases and J by 3 bases, with 6 bases between. This CDR3 contains 11 residues. Germline CDR1 is DFQATT and CDR2 is SNEGSKA (reference sequence). Here the CDR3 reads CSARHKNIQYF. In DNA form, the CDR3 reads TGCAGTGCCAGGCACAAAAACATTCAGTACTTC.

A remark on this clonotype: This may arise from a read error, as a much more abundant clone is one base away. The DNA for the CDR3 is TGCAGTGCTAGAGATGGGGGACTAGCGGGACCCCGCTCCTACAATGAGCAGTTCTTC. Its protein product is CSARDGGLAGPRSYNEQFF. The chain joins TRBV20-1 to TRBJ2-1; the match to TRBD2 covers 13 bases. The ends lost 0 bases at V and 0 bases at J; junction bases unmatched: 8. Germline V lookup: CDR1 DFQATT, CDR2 SNEGSKA (reference sequence). The CDR3 spans 19 residues.